Listed below are T cell receptor beta chains from one sample, sequenced in a study of identical twins. TCRdb re-called the 5' RACE reads through MiXCR, storing one row per CDR3 protein. The sample lists 700,000 to 950,000 distinct CDR3 sequences; 10% to 15% were seen once. The sample was also reused in another study, on yellow fever vaccine responses in identical twins.

Sample: PBMCs. These receptors came from a woman aged 18-30 years in good health. Each CDR3 is given with its conserved first and last residue. The D gene is left open where the match is weak. Rows give clone size only sometimes, using once, few, many, or a class for an expanded clone.

>TRBJ2-1|many|TRBV9|-
TGTGCCAGCAGCGTACTAGGCAATGAGCAGTTCTTC
CASSVLGNEQFF
>TRBJ1-2|-|TRBV20-1|-
TGCAGTGCCCGAAAGTATAACTATGGCTACACCTTC
CSARKYNYGYTF
>TRBJ1-5|-|TRBV28|TRBD1
TGTGCCAGCAGTTTCCTGGGACAGGGGGGACAGCCCCAGCATTTT
CASSFLGQGGQPQHF
>TRBJ1-4|few|TRBV12-5|-
TGTGCTAGTGGTTTTCGGGGAAATAATGAAAAACTGTTTTTT
CASGFRGNNEKLFF
>TRBJ2-7|-|TRBV18|-
TGTGCCAGCTCACCCGGACGGAACAGTTACGAGCAGTACTTC
CASSPGRNSYEQYF
>TRBJ1-1|-|TRBV21-1|-
TGTGCCAGCAGCAAAGGGGACTCCCAGAACACTGAAGCTTTCTTT
CASSKGDSQNTEAFF
>TRBJ1-4|-|TRBV20-1|-
TGCAGTGCTAGAGATTGGACATCTCCGGGGGAAAAACTGTTTTTT
CSARDWTSPGEKLFF
>TRBJ1-5|few|TRBV4-1|TRBD1
TGCGCCAGCAGCCAAGATTGGGGACAGAGCAATCAGCCCCAGCATTTT
CASSQDWGQSNQPQHF
>TRBJ2-1|few|TRBV7-8|TRBD2
TGTGCCAGCAGCTTAGAAGCGGGAGACTCCTACAATGAGCAGTTCTTC
CASSLEAGDSYNEQFF
>TRBJ2-7|-|TRBV11-2|TRBD2
TGTGCCAGCAGCTTAGGGGGGACTAGCGGGAAGAGCTCCTACGAGCAGTACTTC
CASSLGGTSGKSSYEQYF
>TRBJ1-1|few|TRBV29-1|-
TGCAGTACCATTTCGTTCAACACTGAAGCTTTCTTT
CSTISFNTEAFF
>TRBJ2-1|many|TRBV10-3|TRBD2
TGTGCCATCAGTGGATCTAGCGGAGCCGACAATGAGCAGTTCTTC
CAISGSSGADNEQFF
>TRBJ2-1|once|TRBV3-1|-
TGTGCCAGCAGTCCCGATCCGGGCTCCTACAATGAGCAGTTCTTC
CASSPDPGSYNEQFF
>TRBJ1-1|-|TRBV28|TRBD1
TGTGCCAGCAGGCCGGGACAGACCAACACTGAAGCTTTCTTT
CASRPGQTNTEAFF
>TRBJ1-1|few|TRBV11-2|-
TGTGCCAGCAGCATATCGGGCACTTTTATGAACACTGAAGCTTTCTTT
CASSISGTFMNTEAFF
>TRBJ2-7|-|TRBV3-1|TRBD2
TGTGCCAGCAGCCAAGGATTGCTAGCGGGAGTTCAGCAGTACTTC
CASSQGLLAGVQQYF
>TRBJ1-1|many|TRBV12-3/TRBV12-4|TRBD1
TGCGCCAGCAGCTCAAGGACAGGTGTAAACACTGAAGCTTTCTTT
CASSSRTGVNTEAFF
>TRBJ2-3|few|TRBV20-1|TRBD2
TGCAGTGCCAGAAACAGCGGGGGGACCACAGATACGCAGTATTTT
CSARNSGGTTDTQYF
>TRBJ1-2|few|TRBV12-3/TRBV12-4|TRBD1
TGTGCCAGCAGCCCACAGGGGGCGAGTAACTATGGCTACACCTTC
CASSPQGASNYGYTF
>TRBJ1-2|-|TRBV20-1|-
TGCAGTGCTAGAGTTATTAGAGAGACGGGTGGCTACACCTTC
CSARVIRETGGYTF
>TRBJ1-5|many|TRBV5-1|-
TGCGCCAGCAGCTTGGATGGTCCACAGCCCCAGCATTTT
CASSLDGPQPQHF
>TRBJ2-1|few|TRBV20-1|TRBD2
TGCAGTGCTAGTCTTAGCGGGGGGCGTGATGAGCAGTTCTTC
CSASLSGGRDEQFF
>TRBJ2-3|-|TRBV12-3/TRBV12-4|-
TGTGCCAGCAGTCCTCAGAGGGGTGGCACAGATACGCAGTATTTT
CASSPQRGGTDTQYF
>TRBJ2-7|-|TRBV20-1|TRBD2
TGCAGTGCGCCAAGCGGGGGGAGCTCCTACGAGCAGTACTTC
CSAPSGGSSYEQYF
>TRBJ1-5|-|TRBV5-1|-
TGCGCCAGCAGCTTGGATCCGGGTAGCAATCAGCCCCAGCATTTT
CASSLDPGSNQPQHF
>TRBJ2-1|few|TRBV5-5|TRBD2
TGTGCCAGCACCCACTTAACTAGCGGGAGGCCCAATGAGCAGTTCTTC
CASTHLTSGRPNEQFF
>TRBJ2-2|few|TRBV14|-
TGTGCCAGCAGCCAAGCTGCGAGAGGGGAGCTGTTTTTT
CASSQAARGELFF
>TRBJ2-1|many|TRBV6-2/TRBV6-3|TRBD2
TGTGCCAGCAGTTATGGGAGGGAGGTAGAGCAGTTCTTC
CASSYGREVEQFF
>TRBJ2-2|-|TRBV12-3/TRBV12-4|-
TGTGCCAGCAGTTTATGGTTGGGGGAGCTGTTTTTT
CASSLWLGELFF
>TRBJ1-5|few|TRBV12-3/TRBV12-4|-
TGTGCCAGCAGTTTACAGAGATTCAATCAGCCCCAGCATTTT
CASSLQRFNQPQHF
>TRBJ2-2|many|TRBV12-3/TRBV12-4|-
TGTGCCAGCCGCCCCCGTAGGCAGGACCCCGGGGAGCTGTTTTTT
CASRPRRQDPGELFF
>TRBJ2-1|few|TRBV9|-
TGTGCCAGCAGCGTAGGGCTAGTCAGTGAGCAGTTCTTC
CASSVGLVSEQFF
>TRBJ2-7|-|TRBV6-1|TRBD1
TGTGCCAGCAGTATGGGACAGGTCGCCTACGAGCAGTACTTC
CASSMGQVAYEQYF
>TRBJ1-1|few|TRBV12-3/TRBV12-4|TRBD1
TGTGCCAGCAAGTTAGCGGACAGGGCGAACACTGAAGCTTTCTTT
CASKLADRANTEAFF
>TRBJ2-1|few|TRBV11-1|TRBD1
TGTGCCAGCAGCTTACTAGGAGGCAGACGGACAGGGGTGAACAATGAGCAGTTCTTC
CASSLLGGRRTGVNNEQFF
>TRBJ2-3|-|TRBV3-1|-
TGTGCCAGCAGCCAGTGGGCAGGAAAAGATACGCAGTATTTT
CASSQWAGKDTQYF
>TRBJ2-5|-|TRBV5-4|TRBD2
TGTGCCAGCAGCTTTACCAGCGGGGGCTACCAAGAGACCCAGTACTTC
CASSFTSGGYQETQYF
>TRBJ2-2|-|TRBV7-7|-
TGTGCCAGCAGCTTGGCGGCTGCGGACACCGGGGAGCTGTTTTTT
CASSLAAADTGELFF
>TRBJ1-1|many|TRBV12-3/TRBV12-4|-
TGTGCCAGCAGTTTAATGGGGATCACTGAAGCTTTCTTT
CASSLMGITEAFF
>TRBJ2-2|-|TRBV12-3/TRBV12-4|TRBD2
TGTGCCTTCTGTTTAGCGTGGGGACTAGCGGGAGACACCGGGGAGCTGTTTTTT
CAFCLAWGLAGDTGELFF
>TRBJ2-4|few|TRBV29-1|-
TGCAGCGTTGTTAAGTTGGACATTCAGTACTTC
CSVVKLDIQYF
>TRBJ1-2|few|TRBV28|-
TGTGCCAGCAGCTCCATGTTTGGCTACACCTTC
CASSSMFGYTF
>TRBJ2-5|few|TRBV10-3|-
TGTGCCATCAGCTCGGGCAGACGCGAGACCCAGTACTTC
CAISSGRRETQYF
>TRBJ1-2|-|TRBV20-1|TRBD1
TGCAGTGCTAGAGACGGACAGGGGAACGATGGCTACACCTTC
CSARDGQGNDGYTF
>TRBJ2-5|few|TRBV28|TRBD2
TGTGCCAGCAGTTTAAGTCCTAGCGGGGGCATCGAAGAGACCCAGTACTTC
CASSLSPSGGIEETQYF
>TRBJ1-4|few|TRBV28|-
TGTGCCAGCAGTTTTCGGAGTCCCGGGACCTGGGAAAAACTGTTTTTT
CASSFRSPGTWEKLFF
>TRBJ2-1|-|TRBV7-9|-
TGTGCCAGCAGCTTAGCGGGTGGGAGTGGCAATGAGCAGTTCTTC
CASSLAGGSGNEQFF
>TRBJ1-2|-|TRBV19|TRBD1
TGTGCCAGTAGTTACCGACAGGGAGGGAACTATGGCTACACCTTC
CASSYRQGGNYGYTF
>TRBJ2-2|-|TRBV20-1|-
TGCAGTGCTAGAGATCTGGGATCCAACACCGGGGAGCTGTTTTTT
CSARDLGSNTGELFF
>TRBJ2-7|-|TRBV5-1|-
TGCGCCAGCAGCTTGGGACAGCGCGGCAGGGGCGAGCAGTACTTC
CASSLGQRGRGEQYF
>TRBJ2-1|few|TRBV12-3/TRBV12-4|-
TGTGCCAGCAGTCACTCTGGACCCCCCAGCCAGGGGACCTACAATGAGCAGTTCTTC
CASSHSGPPSQGTYNEQFF
>TRBJ2-5|-|TRBV3-1|-
TGTGCCAGCAGCCAAGGAGGGCTAGGGAAGACCCAGTACTTC
CASSQGGLGKTQYF
>TRBJ2-3|few|TRBV6-4|-
TGTGCCAGCAGCAGCGTGGCTAGCACAGATACGCAGTATTTT
CASSSVASTDTQYF
>TRBJ2-3|many|TRBV19|TRBD1
TGTGCCAGTAGTCACACCGGGACAGCAAGCGTTACAGATACGCAGTATTTT
CASSHTGTASVTDTQYF
>TRBJ1-5|-|TRBV19|TRBD1
TGTGCCAGTAGCCTAGGGACAGAGACTTCGCCCCAGCATTTT
CASSLGTETSPQHF